One and the same sample provided the 13 T cell receptor beta chains below, sequenced in a study of T cells in Graves' hyperthyroidism and ophthalmopathy. What was amplified from RNA transcripts were TCR beta CDR3 regions. Primed by the HTBI set, a first-round RT-PCR was run on the TCR CDR3. TCRdb itself ran the multiplex PCR reads through MiXCR, one entry per CDR3 protein. The sample gives around 610,000 distinct CDR3 sequences, roughly 14% of which show up once; about 4% is in the top ten. What was sequenced was blood. The receptors were sampled from a woman in her 40s with Graves' ophthalmopathy.

This clonotype was recorded at least ten times. The gene calls are TRBV6-1 and TRBJ2-5; 9 bases are shared with TRBD1. V dropped 5 bases and J dropped 5; count of bases not matched to a gene: 9. This CDR3 is built from 15 residues. The germline CDR1 and CDR2 sequences are MNHNS and SASEGT. The CDR3: CASSQPGQGSETQYF. The CDR3 DNA reads TGTGCCAGCAGTCAGCCGGGACAGGGATCGGAGACCCAGTACTTC.

In its sample, this clonotype was seen many times. This chain uses TRBV28 with TRBJ2-7; D may be TRBD2 (5 bases). V was shortened by 8 bases and J by 6 bases, with 14 bases between the two germline ends. CDR3 size: 12 residues. Looked up from germline, CDR1 is MDHEN and CDR2 is SYDVKM. The CDR3 DNA sequence: TGTGCCAGCCACCAGGCGGGTCGCGAGCAGTACTTC. It specifies CASHQAGREQYF.

The V call is TRBV30, the J call TRBJ1-6; D remains ambiguous. V dropped 0 bases and J dropped 10 bases, with 13 bases sitting between them. This CDR3 is built from 14 residues. Germline CDR1 and CDR2: GTSNPN and SVGIG (reference sequence). CDR3 protein: CAWSVAIGKSPLHF. The CDR3 coding sequence is TGTGCCTGGAGTGTAGCCATAGGAAAATCACCCCTCCACTTT.

This clonotype was detected ten times or more. The chain employs TRBV15 and TRBJ1-2; D uncertain. The germline V gene encodes CDR1 LNHNV and CDR2 YYDKDF (reference sequence). Trimming removed 5 bases from V and 1 base from J, with 11 bases in between. CDR3 length equals 14 residues. The CDR3 loop is CATSLRTDNYGYTF. CDR3 in DNA: TGTGCCACCAGCCTGAGGACCGATAACTATGGCTACACCTTC.

The genes are TRBV25-1 and TRBJ2-7, with TRBD2 matching over 9 bases. Germline trimming cut 4 bases from V and 0 bases from J; bases unmatched to any gene: 1. Germline values: CDR1 MGHDK, CDR2 SYGVNS. The CDR3 is made up of 14 amino acids. The CDR3 DNA sequence: TGTGCCAGCAGTGGCGGGAGGGTCTCCTACGAGCAGTACTTC. Protein sequence: CASSGGRVSYEQYF.

This clonotype came up many times. The genes are TRBV28 and TRBJ1-5; D remains ambiguous. The CDR3 has 14 amino acids. Looked up from germline, CDR1 is MDHEN and CDR2 is SYDVKM. V lost 4 bases to trimming and J lost 9 bases, with 16 bases between them. For the CDR3, the DNA is TGTGCCAGCAGTTACCTAGAGAATTCTTGGCCCCAGCATTTT. Its protein is CASSYLENSWPQHF.

In this sample, this clonotype turned up many times. This chain connects TRBV30 to TRBJ1-2, with D perhaps TRBD1 (5 bases). CDR1 is GTSNPN and CDR2 is SVGIG in the germline V gene (reference sequence). V was clipped by 4 bases and J by 8 bases, with 23 bases between them. The CDR3 is made up of 15 amino acids. This chain's CDR3 is CAWMDSGPKKEGYTF. The CDR3 DNA reads as TGTGCCTGGATGGATTCGGGACCTAAAAAAGAGGGCTACACCTTC.

This clonotype was seen ten or more times. The genes are TRBV2 and TRBJ2-5, with 12 bases identical to TRBD2. CDR3 size: 15 residues. The germline V gene encodes CDR1 SNHLY and CDR2 FYNNEI. Losses at the gene ends were 2 bases for V and 8 bases for J; bases not matched to a gene: 6. CDR3 DNA: TGTGCCAGCAGTGAAACGCTAGGACTAGCGGGAACCCAGTACTTC. Its translation: CASSETLGLAGTQYF.

Ten or more counts support this clonotype. The chain couples TRBV28 to TRBJ2-2; 9 positions agree with TRBD2. The CDR3 spans 15 residues. Germline V CDR1 and CDR2: MDHEN, SYDVKM. Trimming at V came to 8 bases and at J to 2 bases, leaving 6 bases not matched to a gene. CDR3 region: CASGKTSGNTGELFF. The CDR3, as DNA: TGTGCCAGCGGAAAGACTAGCGGAAACACCGGGGAGCTGTTTTTT.

Ten or more counts support this clonotype. The chain employs TRBV5-5 and TRBJ2-5, with unresolved D. This CDR3 is 14 amino acids long. V was pared by 3 bases and J by 2 bases, with 11 bases between. Germline V gene sequence: CDR1 SGHKS, CDR2 YYEKEE (reference sequence). CDR3: CASSSFDAQETQYF. Here the CDR3 DNA reads TGTGCCAGCAGCTCCTTCGACGCTCAAGAGACCCAGTACTTC.

The sample holds many counts of this clonotype. V gene TRBV30 combines with J gene TRBJ2-5, with 8 bases matching TRBD2. The CDR3 loop spans 15 amino acids. Germline values: CDR1 GTSNPN, CDR2 SVGIG (reference sequence). The V segment lost 4 bases and the J segment 5 bases; nucleotides outside the gene matches: 12. CDR3 in amino acids: CAWNQPGLGGETQYF. The CDR3 DNA is TGTGCCTGGAATCAGCCGGGACTAGGGGGGGAGACCCAGTACTTC.

The chain joins TRBV6-5 to TRBJ2-5, with D maybe TRBD2 (5 bases). This CDR3 is built from 13 residues. The germline V and J ends were trimmed by 0 bases and 5 bases, with 7 bases remaining between them. The V gene's germline CDR1 is MNHEY and CDR2 SVGAGI. Written as DNA, the CDR3 is TGTGCCAGCAGTTACTCACGGACTGAGACCCAGTACTTC. It is translated as CASSYSRTETQYF.

This clonotype occurred many times. The CDR3: CASSSGRVNTEAFF. DNA for the CDR3: TGTGCCAGCAGTTCCGGCAGGGTCAACACTGAAGCTTTCTTT. The V and J genes are TRBV6-5 and TRBJ1-1; maybe TRBD1 (5 bases). V was trimmed by 4 bases and J by 2 bases, leaving 11 bases between them. This CDR3 comprises 14 residues. Germline V lookup: CDR1 MNHEY, CDR2 SVGAGI.